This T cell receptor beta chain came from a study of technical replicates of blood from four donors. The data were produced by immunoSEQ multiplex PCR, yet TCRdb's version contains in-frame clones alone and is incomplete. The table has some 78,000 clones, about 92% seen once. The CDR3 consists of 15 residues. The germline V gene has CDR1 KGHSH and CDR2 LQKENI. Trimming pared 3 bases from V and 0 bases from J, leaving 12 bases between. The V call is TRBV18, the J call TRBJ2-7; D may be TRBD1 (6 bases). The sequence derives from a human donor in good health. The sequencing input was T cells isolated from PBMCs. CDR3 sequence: CASSPPTGSSYEQYF. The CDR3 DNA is TGTGCCAGCTCACCTCCGACAGGCAGCTCCTACGAGCAGTACTTC.